This T cell receptor (beta chain) was recovered during a study of blood T cells in healthy people across ages. A sample-barcoded 5' primer and a J-beta primer mix were used in a second PCR of about 6 to 11 cycles. MiXCR, run by TCRdb on the 5' RACE reads, gives a single entry per CDR3 protein. Found here are 750,000 to 1,000,000 distinct CDR3 sequences, 25% to 30% of them singletons; the top ten hold roughly 10%. Overall study findings and caveats: Expanded clonotype shifts may have been confounded, as the donors had an unknown CMV status.

This clonotype was seen ten or more times. Its target is unknown. In germline, CDR1 is MNHEY, CDR2 SMNVEV (reference sequence). The V and J ends lost 5 bases and 0 bases, in that order; junction bases with no gene match: 10. This CDR3 is 17 amino acids long. The same specimen was also included in a second study, on T cells of mothers and their children. That study reports: Over 5 children and their three healthy Caucasian mothers were the donors.

The receptor comes from a woman aged 40 to 50 in good health. This sequence joins TRBV27 and TRBJ2-1; TRBD2 agrees at 7 bases. The material sequenced was blood. DNA of the CDR3: TGTGCCAGCAGTCCCCTCCCAGCGGGATACTCCTACAATGAGCAGTTCTTC. Translated, it gives CASSPLPAGYSYNEQFF.